This T cell receptor beta chain originates from a study of blood T cell repertoires in COVID-19. V was pared by 3 bases and J by 1 base, with 13 bases between. The CDR3 contains 15 residues. Germline values: CDR1 MNHEY, CDR2 SMNVEV (reference sequence). Measured with immunoSEQ multiplex PCR; TCRdb has only the in-frame clones, and not every one. The sample records about 120,000 clones, about three quarters being singletons. The chain couples TRBV27 to TRBJ2-7; D uncertain. This receptor was obtained from a man aged 70-80 years with acute or convalescent COVID-19. The sample consisted of peripheral blood. The CDR3 DNA is TGTGCCAGCAGTTTGAGCTCCCTTGTATCCTACGAGCAGTACTTC. Translation: CASSLSSLVSYEQYF.